The rows below give T cell receptor beta chains drawn from one sample of a study of cytomegalovirus exposure and HLA in healthy donors. Method: immunoSEQ multiplex PCR; TCRdb's copy keeps in-frame clones and lacks some. This sample has about 130,000 clones, with 70% to 85% found just once. Sequenced material: PBMCs. The receptor set was obtained from a boy between 10 and 17 years old in good health and CMV-seronegative. Both conserved end residues are part of each CDR3. D genes are given only for firm matches. Not every row has a clone size; where given, it reads once, few, many or a size class.

CASSPLRDSHQETQYF | NA | NA | TRBJ2-5 | TRBV5-4
CASSVLAGGSYNEQFF | TRBD2 | once | TRBJ2-1 | TRBV2
CASSPGQNTEAFF | NA | NA | TRBJ1-1 | TRBV14
CASSTPGQGLSGRSYEQYF | NA | few | TRBJ2-7 | TRBV5-4
CASSIRQGPNQPQHF | TRBD1 | NA | TRBJ1-5 | TRBV19
CASSPQGAGSYEQYF | TRBD1 | once | TRBJ2-7 | TRBV18
CAWSVLSEKLFF | NA | few | TRBJ1-4 | TRBV30
CASSAGGTGRDQPQHF | TRBD1 | NA | TRBJ1-5 | TRBV19
CAWNGEGGGNYGYTF | NA | NA | TRBJ1-2 | TRBV30
CASSEGGNEQFF | NA | NA | TRBJ2-1 | TRBV6-1
CAWTPSSYNEQFF | NA | few | TRBJ2-1 | TRBV30
CASSFHETQYF | NA | NA | TRBJ2-5 | TRBV7-2
CASGFPQGSGSHEQYF | TRBD2 | NA | TRBJ2-7 | TRBV12-5
CATSRGGTSGETQYF | TRBD2 | NA | TRBJ2-5 | TRBV15
CAWRPGGAQQYF | TRBD2 | NA | TRBJ2-7 | TRBV30
CASSVTGGKNEQFF | TRBD1 | NA | TRBJ2-1 | TRBV19
CASSSGLAGGGEQFF | TRBD2 | NA | TRBJ2-1 | TRBV5-1
CAWSAGGQPQHF | NA | NA | TRBJ1-5 | TRBV30
CAAAGGYEQYF | NA | NA | TRBJ2-7 | TRBV30
CASSPRDSFTNEKLFF | NA | NA | TRBJ1-4 | TRBV5-6
CASSEFEVTYGYTF | NA | NA | TRBJ1-2 | TRBV25-1
CASSLEGAAIYGYTF | NA | NA | TRBJ1-2 | TRBV11-3